This T cell receptor beta chain was captured in a study of naive and memory T cell subsets. Findings and caveats of the study: Naive repertoires, especially CD8, held a few larger clonotypes, possibly memory cells re-expressing CD45RA.

Both TRBC1 and TRBC2 were covered by a beta constant-region primer of two equimolar oligonucleotides. Ligated cDNA was amplified by four rounds of PCR with nested alpha and beta constant-region primers and SP2. TCRdb re-called the UMI-ligation and nested PCR reads with MiXCR, one entry per CDR3 protein. Of roughly 140,000 distinct CDR3 sequences in the sample, approximately 21% were seen once. CDR1 SNHLY and CDR2 FYNNEI come from the germline V gene. J was trimmed by 2 bases and V by 2 bases; bases with no gene match: 6. This CDR3 comprises 15 residues. In the case of this clonotype: The target antigen is unknown.

The chain has TRBV2 and TRBJ2-7; 7 bases agree with TRBD2. Sequencing was done on a sample of naive CD8+ T cells from blood. This TCR was recovered from a human donor in good health. DNA for the CDR3: TGTGCCAGCAGTGAATCGAGGGAGGGCCCCTACGAGCAGTACTTC. It specifies CASSESREGPYEQYF. The entire variable domain, with the rest obtained from reference TRBV2 and TRBJ2-7, is as follows: EPEVTQTPSHQVTQMGQEVILRCVPISNHLYFYWYRQILGQKVEFLVSFYNNEISEKSEIFDDQFSVERPDGSNFTLKIRSTKLEDSAMYFCASSESREGPYEQYFGPGTRLTVT.